The present T cell receptor (beta chain) was sequenced within a study of Ad26.COV2.S vaccination and SARS-CoV-2 variants. As for the study in general: Participants got Ad26.COV2.S intramuscularly, once or twice 56 days apart.

About this clone: What it recognizes is unknown.

Described treatment: some 20 received Ad26.COV2.S at low or high dose, single or two shots; about 5 received placebo; per-sample allocation not given. Collection of the samples took place on day 63 after the first injection of vaccine or placebo. Study observations and caveats: It was vaccine recipients, not placebo recipients, who had the higher spike-specific TCR breadth. Participants given vaccine showed non-spike TCR breadth similar to that of placebo recipients. Analyses that measured TCR breadth and depth may have underestimated total T cell responses.

Generated by immunoSEQ multiplex PCR, the TCRdb table keeps only in-frame clones and is missing some. The sample contains about 350,000 clones, approximately 90% of which appear only once. CDR1 is MGHRA, CDR2 YSYEKL, per germline. The germline V and J ends were trimmed by 4 bases and 13 bases, with 17 bases remaining between them. The CDR3 is 13 residues long. The sample consisted of peripheral blood, taken in a trial of Ad26.COV2.S vaccine versus placebo. The genes are TRBV4-1 and TRBJ2-1; no clear D. This receptor was obtained from a person aged 18-60 years who received the Ad26.COV2.S COVID-19 vaccine or a placebo. CDR3 sequence: CASSPLLDQKQFF. DNA for the CDR3: TGCGCCAGCAGCCCCCTCCTGGACCAAAAACAGTTCTTC.